Shown below are 27 T cell receptor beta chains from a single sample sequenced in a study of cytomegalovirus exposure and HLA in healthy donors. 13 Jbeta primers and 60 Vbeta primers were used for the PCR. Libraries were prepared by immunoSEQ multiplex PCR; TCRdb keeps only in-frame clonotypes and omits some of them. The sample lists about 86,000 clones, about 70% occurring once. The sample was PBMCs. These receptors were obtained from a man in his 60s in good health and CMV-seronegative.

The CDR3 DNA reads TGTGCCAGCAGTCGGAACAGGGGCGGCTACACCTTC. Translating gives CASSRNRGGYTF. This chain connects TRBV6-5 to TRBJ1-2; 7 positions agree with TRBD1. Trimming at V came to 5 bases and at J to 8 bases, leaving 5 bases not matched to a gene. The CDR3 has 12 amino acids. The germline V gene has CDR1 MNHEY and CDR2 SVGAGI.

The chain is built from TRBV6-1 and TRBJ1-5; D ambiguous. Between the trimmed V and J ends, which lost 4 bases and 4 bases, there was a span of 8 bases. Germline CDR1 is MNHNS and CDR2 is SASEGT. CDR3 length equals 13 residues. In nucleotides, the CDR3 is TGTGCCAGCAGTGGGAGTGGGAATCAGCCCCAGCATTTT. Its protein is CASSGSGNQPQHF.

The rearrangement joins TRBV5-1 to TRBJ1-5; 10 bases are a match to TRBD1. The CDR3 totals 16 residues. Trimming at V came to 2 bases and at J to 2 bases, leaving 4 bases not matched to a gene. CDR1 and CDR2 (germline): SGHRS, YFSETQ. As DNA, the CDR3 is TGCGCCAGCAGCTTCGGGACAGGGGAGGGCAATCAGCCCCAGCATTTT. This codes for CASSFGTGEGNQPQHF.

This clone was observed a few times. The J gene is TRBJ2-7, the V gene TRBV6-1, with 8 bases matching TRBD1. CDR1 MNHNS and CDR2 SASEGT come from the germline V gene. The trim removed 0 bases at V and 4 bases at J, leaving 11 bases unmatched. The length of the CDR3 is 17 residues. CDR3 bases: TGTGCCAGCAGTGAAGCGGGTGGGAGGACAGGGAAGTACGAGCAGTACTTC. Translating it yields CASSEAGGRTGKYEQYF.

The chain recombines TRBV11-2 with TRBJ1-4; unclear D gene. Deletions cut 1 base from V and 5 bases from J, with 5 bases between. Germline-derived CDR1 and CDR2 are SGHAT and FQNNGV. This CDR3 is built from 13 residues. CDR3 bases: TGTGCCAGCAGCTTAGCACAGAATGAAAAACTGTTTTTT. It specifies CASSLAQNEKLFF. Looking up the rest from reference TRBV11-2 and TRBJ1-4 gives the full variable domain: EAGVAQSPRYKIIEKRQSVAFWCNPISGHATLYWYQQILGQGPKLLIQFQNNGVVDDSQLPKDRFSAERLKGVDSTLKIQPAKLEDSAVYLCASSLAQNEKLFFGSGTQLSVL.

V and J are TRBV6-1 and TRBJ1-1; TRBD1 is a possible D gene (6 bases). Germline V gene lookup returns CDR1 MNHNS and CDR2 SASEGT. This CDR3 spans 15 amino acids. V was clipped by 7 bases and J by 4 bases, with 19 bases between them. The CDR3 region is CASTPRGASRTEAFF. DNA of the CDR3: TGTGCCAGCACCCCGCGGGGGGCAAGTCGCACTGAAGCTTTCTTT.

This sequence joins TRBV13 and TRBJ2-1; perhaps TRBD1 as D (5 bases). Germline CDR1 is PRHDT and CDR2 is FYEKMQ (reference sequence). The length of the CDR3 is 14 residues. Trimming removed 0 bases from V and 9 bases from J, with 12 bases in between. CDR3 in DNA: TGTGCCAGCAGCTTAGGAAACCAGGGTATTGAGCAGTTCTTC. It encodes CASSLGNQGIEQFF.

This clone was recorded once. The chain has TRBV2 and TRBJ2-3; the match to TRBD2 covers 8 bases. In germline, CDR1 is SNHLY, CDR2 FYNNEI. The CDR3 contains 16 residues. J lost 4 bases, V lost 4 bases, and 10 bases had no gene match. The CDR3 nucleotides read TGTGCCAGCAGTGTTATCGGGGGGGCCCGTCCAGATACGCAGTATTTT. It yields the protein CASSVIGGARPDTQYF.

The CDR3 nucleotides are TGTGCCAGCAACAGGGGGGGGCCCGTCAGCTCTGGAAACACCATATATTTT. Amino acid sequence: CASNRGGPVSSGNTIYF. The chain joins TRBV28 to TRBJ1-3; 8 bases are shared with TRBD1. This CDR3 region has 17 residues. The germline CDR1 and CDR2 sequences are MDHEN and SYDVKM. V lost 7 bases and J lost 0; bases outside the gene matches: 11.

This clone was counted between two and nine times. One end of the junction varies from germline; a read error may be responsible. In DNA, the CDR3 is TGTGCCAGCAGCCCTTCGGGTCCTAAGGAAAAACTGTTTTTT. It codes for CASSPSGPKEKLFF. This chain connects TRBV28 to TRBJ1-4; D uncertain. CDR1 MDHEN and CDR2 SYDVKM come from the germline V gene. The CDR3 has 14 residues.

This chain uses TRBV30 with TRBJ2-3; 8 bases match TRBD2. Trimming at V came to 8 bases and at J to 5 bases, leaving 21 bases not matched to a gene. CDR1 GTSNPN and CDR2 SVGIG come from the germline V gene (reference sequence). CDR3 size: 17 residues. For the CDR3, the DNA is TGTGCCAGAACCGGACTAAGCGGGGGCCCCCGGGAAGATACGCAGTATTTT. Translated, it gives CARTGLSGGPREDTQYF.

The chain recombines TRBV9 with TRBJ1-1; D might be TRBD1 (6 bases). Trimming shortened V by 2 bases and J by 1 base, and 9 bases separated the two germline ends. From germline, CDR1 is SGDLS and CDR2 YYNGEE. The CDR3 is 14 residues long. CDR3 nucleotides: TGTGCCAGCAGCGTCGGGGGGGCGAACACTGAAGCTTTCTTT. Amino acids: CASSVGGANTEAFF.

The chain joins TRBV29-1 to TRBJ2-7; a weak D match, TRBD1 (5 bases). The V end lost 3 bases, the J end lost 5 bases, and 14 bases lay between the germline ends. The CDR3 totals 13 residues. Germline V lookup: CDR1 SQVTM, CDR2 ANQGSEA. The chain's CDR3 is CSVEGQGKDEQYF. The CDR3 DNA sequence: TGCAGCGTTGAGGGCCAGGGTAAAGACGAGCAGTACTTC.

The chain employs TRBV5-6 and TRBJ2-1; 8 nucleotides align to TRBD2. CDR1 is SGHDT, CDR2 YYEEEE, per germline. V trimming: 2 bases; J trimming: 4 bases; junction bases outside the gene matches: 5. This CDR3 is built from 15 residues. In nucleotides, the CDR3 is TGTGCCAGCAGCTTACTAGCGGAGACTTACAATGAGCAGTTCTTC. It codes for CASSLLAETYNEQFF.

V usage is TRBV9 and J usage is TRBJ2-7; no definite D call. The germline V gene encodes CDR1 SGDLS and CDR2 YYNGEE. This CDR3 spans 15 amino acids. Trimming took off 0 bases at V and 4 bases at J, with 14 bases between the two ends. This chain's CDR3 is CASSVGSTFFYEQYF. Written as DNA, the CDR3 is TGTGCCAGCAGCGTAGGGAGCACTTTCTTTTACGAGCAGTACTTC. The full variable domain, with the rest looked up from reference TRBV9 and TRBJ2-7, is DSGVTQTPKHLITATGQRVTLRCSPRSGDLSVYWYQQSLDQGLQFLIQYYNGEERAKGNILERFSAQQFPDLHSELNLSSLELGDSALYFCASSVGSTFFYEQYFGPGTRLTVT.

The rearrangement links TRBV30 to TRBJ1-1; unclear D gene. Per the germline V gene, CDR1 is GTSNPN and CDR2 is SVGIG (reference sequence). CDR3 size: 16 residues. V was pared by 2 bases and J by 1 base, with 17 bases between. The CDR3, as DNA: TGTGCCTGGAGTCCCTTTGGGCGGGTTTCGAACACTGAAGCTTTCTTT. Protein sequence: CAWSPFGRVSNTEAFF.

The chain carries TRBV19 and TRBJ2-6; tentatively, D is TRBD2 (6 bases). Deletions cut 2 bases from V and 3 bases from J, with 8 bases between. The CDR3 contains 15 residues. Germline V gene sequence: CDR1 LNHDA, CDR2 SQIVND (reference sequence). CDR3 DNA sequence: TGTGCCAGTAGTATACGGGGGAATGGGGCCAACGTCCTGACTTTC. Protein sequence: CASSIRGNGANVLTF.

The gene calls are TRBV19 and TRBJ1-5; 7 bases match TRBD1. Germline V gene lookup returns CDR1 LNHDA and CDR2 SQIVND (reference sequence). CDR3 size: 14 residues. V lost 7 bases to trimming and J lost 4 bases; unmatched junction nucleotides: 7. The CDR3 bases are TGTGCCAGTACCCCGTGGGACAGTAATCAGCCCCAGCATTTT. Translating gives CASTPWDSNQPQHF.

The rearrangement links TRBV5-4 to TRBJ1-4; 9 nucleotides match TRBD1. The V and J ends lost 4 bases and 4 bases, in that order; junction bases with no gene match: 2. The CDR3 sequence is 14 residues long. Germline CDR1 and CDR2: SGHNT and YYREEE (reference sequence). The DNA for the CDR3 is TGTGCCAGCAGCCGGACAGGGGTTAATGAAAAACTGTTTTTT. Protein product: CASSRTGVNEKLFF.

This sequence joins TRBV5-1 and TRBJ2-5; 9 bases are a match to TRBD2. The junction had 3 bases not matched to a gene; V was cut back by 6 bases and J by 0 bases. This CDR3 is 14 amino acids long. Germline CDR1 is SGHRS and CDR2 is YFSETQ. This CDR3 is CASTSGAYQETQYF. For the CDR3, the DNA is TGCGCCAGCACTAGCGGGGCCTACCAAGAGACCCAGTACTTC.

The CDR3 here is CASSLTRTGGVARGYTF. The CDR3 region has the DNA TGTGCCAGCAGCCTAACCCGGACAGGGGGGGTTGCGCGCGGCTACACCTTC. The rearrangement joins TRBV28 to TRBJ1-2; 10 bases align to TRBD1. This CDR3 has 17 residues. V gave up 6 bases and J gave up 8 bases; unmatched junction bases: 18. CDR1 is MDHEN and CDR2 is SYDVKM in the germline V gene.

The rearrangement links TRBV19 to TRBJ2-1; a weak D match, TRBD2 (5 bases). The CDR3 is 16 residues long. V was pared by 5 bases and J by 4 bases, with 18 bases between. The V gene's germline CDR1 is LNHDA and CDR2 SQIVND (reference sequence). DNA for the CDR3: TGTGCCAGTAGTTCCCCCGAGGGTCTAACGTACAATGAGCAGTTCTTC. Translating it yields CASSSPEGLTYNEQFF.

This clone was counted between two and nine times. The rearrangement joins TRBV27 to TRBJ2-1, with TRBD2 matching over 8 bases. The CDR3 extends over 18 amino acids. With 0 bases clipped from V and 5 bases from J, the junction kept 12 bases outside the gene matches. The germline gives CDR1 MNHEY, CDR2 SMNVEV (reference sequence). The CDR3 nucleotides are TGTGCCAGCAGTTTATCCCCCCTTCGGGGGGGGGTCAACAATGAGCAGTTCTTC. As protein: CASSLSPLRGGVNNEQFF.

The V and J genes are TRBV11-3 and TRBJ2-1, with 11 bases fitting TRBD2. In germline, CDR1 is SGHNT, CDR2 YENEEA. V dropped 1 base and J dropped 8; count of bases not matched to a gene: 13. This CDR3 has 18 amino acids. CDR3 amino acids: CASSLGLLIAGGRDEQFF. DNA for the CDR3: TGTGCCAGCAGCTTAGGTCTACTTATAGCGGGGGGGCGCGATGAGCAGTTCTTC.

V usage is TRBV4-2 and J usage is TRBJ2-1; tentatively, D is TRBD1 (6 bases). The ends were cut back, 0 bases at V and 6 bases at J, with 15 bases in the middle. The CDR3 length is 16 residues. From germline, CDR1 is LGHNA and CDR2 YNFKEQ. The CDR3 spells CASSQEGAGGPNEQFF. The CDR3 bases are TGTGCCAGCAGCCAAGAGGGGGCGGGTGGCCCCAATGAGCAGTTCTTC.

This chain links TRBV7-8 with TRBJ2-5, with D perhaps matching TRBD1 (6 bases). V shed 2 bases and J shed 5 bases, with 15 bases lying between them. Per the germline V gene, CDR1 is SGHVS and CDR2 is FQNEAQ. The CDR3 is 15 residues long. CDR3 amino acids: CASSLLTGQGETQYF. The CDR3 nucleotides are TGTGCCAGCAGCTTATTAACAGGGCAAGGGGAGACCCAGTACTTC.

The rearrangement joins TRBV6-5 to TRBJ1-1; 9 nucleotides align to TRBD1. The V gene's germline CDR1 is MNHEY and CDR2 SVGAGI. Unmatched junction bases numbered 2, after V lost 5 bases and J lost 4 bases. The length of the CDR3 is 13 residues. The CDR3 loop is CASSRDRVTEAFF. As DNA, the CDR3 is TGTGCCAGCAGTCGGGACAGGGTCACTGAAGCTTTCTTT.